The 18 T cell receptor beta chains below all came from one sample that was sequenced in a study of OX40 agonist ivuxolimab in advanced cancers. Method: immunoSEQ multiplex PCR; TCRdb's copy keeps in-frame clones and lacks some. The data show tens of thousands of clones, with approximately 86% seen just once and around 0.6% held by the top ten. The sample in question was CD4+ or CD8+ T cells sorted from blood, obtained in a trial of the OX40 agonist ivuxolimab. The receptors here all came from an adult with an advanced solid tumor such as melanoma, head and neck, liver or kidney cancer.

This clone was seen only a few times. The chain combines TRBV19 with TRBJ1-1; 8 bases match TRBD1. V lost 7 bases to trimming and J lost 0 bases; unmatched junction nucleotides: 7. The CDR3 is 15 residues long. Germline CDR1 LNHDA, CDR2 SQIVND (reference sequence). The CDR3 DNA follows: TGTGCCAGTAACCATCCGGGACAGGTGAACACTGAAGCTTTCTTT. It yields the protein CASNHPGQVNTEAFF.

V is TRBV25-1 and J is TRBJ2-1, with TRBD1 as a possible D gene (6 bases). Germline-derived CDR1 and CDR2 are MGHDK and SYGVNS. The ends were cut back, 2 bases at V and 7 bases at J, with 9 bases in the middle. The CDR3 has 13 residues. In DNA form, the CDR3 reads TGTGCCAGCAGTGAACAGGGGCGGAATGAGCAGTTCTTC. Residues: CASSEQGRNEQFF.

This chain joins TRBV5-4 and TRBJ2-1, with 11 positions matching TRBD1. Germline V CDR1 and CDR2: SGHNT, YYREEE (reference sequence). Trimming cost V 5 bases and J 7 bases; bases outside gene matches: 8. This CDR3 is built from 15 residues. CDR3: CASSSGTGGLNEQFF. The CDR3, as DNA: TGTGCCAGCAGTTCCGGGACAGGGGGTTTGAATGAGCAGTTCTTC.

In this sample, this clone turned up once. The rearrangement links TRBV7-7 to TRBJ1-2; 8 bases match TRBD1. In germline, CDR1 is SSHAT, CDR2 FNYEAQ (reference sequence). With V trimmed by 0 bases and J by 0 bases, 9 bases remained unmatched. This CDR3 contains 18 residues. The CDR3 DNA reads TGTGCCAGCAGCTTAGCGTGGACCGGGACAGGACCTAACTATGGCTACACCTTC. Protein sequence: CASSLAWTGTGPNYGYTF.

The chain joins TRBV7-2 to TRBJ2-3; 9 bases fit TRBD2. The CDR3 is 14 amino acids. Per germline, CDR1 SGHTA and CDR2 FQGNSA. Trimming cost V 3 bases and J 4 bases; bases outside gene matches: 2. The CDR3 sequence: CASSFVAGADTQYF. The CDR3 DNA reads TGTGCCAGCAGCTTTGTAGCGGGGGCAGATACGCAGTATTTT.

V and J are TRBV7-9 and TRBJ1-2, with 10 bases matching TRBD1. From germline, CDR1 is SEHNR and CDR2 FQNEAQ (reference sequence). The J segment lost 3 bases and the V segment lost 5 bases, leaving 9 bases of the junction unmatched. The CDR3 sequence is 16 residues long. The CDR3 DNA sequence: TGTGCCAGCAGCCCCGAACTCGGACAGGGGGACTATGGCTACACCTTC. It yields the protein CASSPELGQGDYGYTF.

The chain joins TRBV7-9 to TRBJ2-7; maybe TRBD2 (6 bases). Trimming pared 3 bases from V and 7 bases from J, leaving 16 bases between. The CDR3 loop spans 14 amino acids. Germline V gene data show CDR1 as SEHNR and CDR2 as FQNEAQ (reference sequence). The CDR3 coding sequence is TGTGCCAGCAGCTTGCCGGGGACTCGGGGGGAGCAGTACTTC. Residues: CASSLPGTRGEQYF.

This clone was observed a single time. The chain recombines TRBV9 with TRBJ1-4; D is undetermined. The V gene lost 0 bases and the J gene lost 8 bases, with 14 bases spanning the gap. This CDR3 is 15 amino acids long. CDR1 and CDR2 from the germline V gene are SGDLS and YYNGEE. The CDR3 is CASSVESTGSEKLFF. CDR3 nucleotides: TGTGCCAGCAGCGTAGAAAGTACGGGAAGCGAAAAACTGTTTTTT. The full variable domain, its missing parts supplied by reference TRBV9 and TRBJ1-4, is DSGVTQTPKHLITATGQRVTLRCSPRSGDLSVYWYQQSLDQGLQFLIQYYNGEERAKGNILERFSAQQFPDLHSELNLSSLELGDSALYFCASSVESTGSEKLFFGSGTQLSVL.

This chain connects TRBV28 to TRBJ2-5; a weak D match, TRBD1 (6 bases). Germline-derived CDR1 and CDR2 are MDHEN and SYDVKM. The length of the CDR3 is 15 residues. V shed 6 bases and J shed 4 bases, with 18 bases lying between them. This CDR3 reads CASSLTNRERETQYF. In DNA, the CDR3 is TGTGCCAGCAGCCTTACGAACAGGGAGCGAGAGACCCAGTACTTC. Combining the CDR3 with reference TRBV28 and TRBJ2-5 gives the whole variable domain DVKVTQSSRYLVKRTGEKVFLECVQDMDHENMFWYRQDPGLGLRLIYFSYDVKMKEKGDIPEGYSVSREKKERFSLILESASTNQTSMYLCASSLTNRERETQYFGPGTRLLVL.

The V call is TRBV18, the J call TRBJ1-5, with D unresolved. The CDR3 runs to 14 residues. Germline V gene lookup returns CDR1 KGHSH and CDR2 LQKENI. Trimming took 8 bases from V and 1 from J, leaving 12 bases between them. The CDR3 region is CASPWTVSNQPQHF. The CDR3 nucleotides read TGTGCCAGCCCTTGGACGGTGAGCAATCAGCCCCAGCATTTT.

V gene TRBV20-1 combines with J gene TRBJ2-3, with D unresolved. Germline V gives CDR1 DFQATT, CDR2 SNEGSKA (reference sequence). Trimming took 5 bases from V and 3 from J, leaving 3 bases between them. This CDR3 contains 10 residues. CDR3 in DNA: TGCAGTGCTCGTACAGATACGCAGTATTTT. Its protein is CSARTDTQYF.

V is TRBV21-1 and J is TRBJ1-5. TRBV21-1 is an annotated pseudogene. The CDR3 contains 15 residues. The CDR3 protein is CASSKEADSNQPQHF. The DNA of the CDR3 is TGTGCCAGCAGCAAAGAGGCGGATAGCAATCAGCCCCAGCATTTT.

This clone was recorded only once. The CDR3 sequence: CASSQAPAGGVEKLFF. Written as DNA, the CDR3 is TGCGCCAGCAGCCAAGCCCCCGCGGGGGGAGTCGAAAAACTGTTTTTT. The J gene is TRBJ1-4, the V gene TRBV4-3; D possibly corresponds to TRBD1 (5 bases). V was pared by 1 base and J by 8 bases, with 17 bases between. This CDR3 has 16 residues. Per the germline V gene, CDR1 is LGHNA and CDR2 is YSLEER.

V is TRBV27 and J is TRBJ2-5; TRBD2 matches 8 bases. Germline lookup yields CDR1 MNHEY and CDR2 SMNVEV (reference sequence). The length of the CDR3 is 15 residues. Germline trimming cut 4 bases from V and 9 bases from J; bases unmatched to any gene: 13. CDR3 nucleotides: TGTGCCAGCAGTTCCGCCGGGACTAGATCAAAGGCCCAGTACTTC. Translated: CASSSAGTRSKAQYF.

The CDR3 loop is CASSLFAPGTQYF. CDR3 nucleotide sequence: TGTGCCAGCAGCTTATTCGCCCCCGGGACCCAGTACTTC. V usage is TRBV7-3 and J usage is TRBJ2-5; D uncertain. In germline, CDR1 is SGHTA, CDR2 FQGTGA. The CDR3 runs to 13 residues. The V end lost 2 bases, the J end lost 7 bases, and 11 bases lay between the germline ends.

The chain links TRBV6-5 to TRBJ2-5; D may be TRBD1 (6 bases). Trimming removed 5 bases from V and 2 bases from J, with 12 bases in between. Germline V gene lookup returns CDR1 MNHEY and CDR2 SVGAGI. This CDR3 region has 14 residues. CDR3 sequence reads: CASSGGPYQETQYF. CDR3 DNA sequence: TGTGCCAGCAGTGGGGGCCCCTATCAAGAGACCCAGTACTTC.

The chain uses TRBV28 and TRBJ2-4, with a tentative D call TRBD2 (6 bases). This CDR3 has 17 residues. CDR1 and CDR2 from the germline V gene are MDHEN and SYDVKM. V dropped 3 bases and J dropped 1 base, with 16 bases sitting between them. CDR3 residues: CASSFLGAGSAKNIQYF. The CDR3, as DNA: TGTGCCAGCAGTTTTTTAGGGGCGGGATCTGCCAAAAACATTCAGTACTTC.

The count of this clone is one. The J gene is TRBJ2-5, the V gene TRBV4-3; 7 bases agree with TRBD1. The CDR3 sequence is 13 residues long. The J segment lost 5 bases and the V segment lost 1 base, leaving 1 base of the junction unmatched. From germline, CDR1 is LGHNA and CDR2 YSLEER. The CDR3 bases are TGCGCCAGCAGCCAAGGACAGGGCGAGACCCAGTACTTC. Translation: CASSQGQGETQYF.